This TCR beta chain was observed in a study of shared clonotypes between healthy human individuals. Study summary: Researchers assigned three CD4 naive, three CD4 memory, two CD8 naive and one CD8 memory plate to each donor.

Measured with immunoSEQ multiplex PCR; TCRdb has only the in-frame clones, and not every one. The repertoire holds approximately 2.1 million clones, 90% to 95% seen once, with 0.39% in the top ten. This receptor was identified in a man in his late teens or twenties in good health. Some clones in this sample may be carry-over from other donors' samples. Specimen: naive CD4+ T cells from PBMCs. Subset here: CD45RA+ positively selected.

The CDR3 region has the DNA TGTGCCAGCAGCTTAGTCACCGATTACAATGAGCAGTTCTTC. The encoded protein is CASSLVTDYNEQFF. This chain links TRBV7-9 with TRBJ2-1; D is undetermined. The CDR3 totals 14 residues. Trimming shortened V by 1 base and J by 4 bases, and 8 bases separated the two germline ends. Germline V lookup: CDR1 SEHNR, CDR2 FQNEAQ (reference sequence).